Following are 10 T cell receptor beta chains from one sample sequenced in a study of shared clonotypes between healthy human individuals (TCRdb year 2020). Library preparation employed the immunoSEQ multiplex PCR assay. TCRdb re-hosts the immuneACCESS table, in-frame sequences only. Its copies lack some clones; in the studies checked, an unresolved V gene accounts for under half of them, and the cause for the rest is not known. The sample table shows approximately 2,000,000 clones, and roughly 90% are seen once. Together, the top ten hold 0.3% to 0.45% of the sample. The specimen was naive CD4+ T cells from PBMCs. The cell subset or site tag for this specimen amounts to: CD45RA+ positively selected. These receptors came from a man aged 18 to 35 in good health. Some clones in this sample may be carry-over from other donors' samples.

This clone came up a few times. Other DNA sequences of this sample code for an identical CDR3. CDR3 coding DNA: TGTGCCAGCAGCCCAACAAAGAACACTGAAGCTTTCTTT. Translation gives CASSPTKNTEAFF. The chain couples TRBV7-9 to TRBJ1-1; D gene uncertain. The CDR3 has 13 residues. Germline V gene data show CDR1 as SEHNR and CDR2 as FQNEAQ (reference sequence). Trimming stripped 5 bases from V and 1 base from J, with 8 bases between.

The chain recombines TRBV2 with TRBJ2-2; possibly TRBD1 for D (6 bases). Trimming shortened V by 8 bases and J by 3 bases, and 10 bases separated the two germline ends. The CDR3 length is 13 residues. Germline V CDR1 and CDR2: SNHLY, FYNNEI. CDR3 region: CASRRTDTGELFF. DNA for the CDR3: TGTGCCAGCCGACGGACAGACACCGGGGAGCTGTTTTTT.

V usage is TRBV28 and J usage is TRBJ2-2, with a possible D match to TRBD1 (6 bases). Germline CDR1 reads MDHEN; CDR2 reads SYDVKM. Trimming stripped 6 bases from V and 4 bases from J, with 15 bases between. This CDR3 contains 15 residues. The DNA for the CDR3 is TGTGCCAGCAGAATACAGGGTACAGGCACCGGGGAGCTGTTTTTT. Protein product: CASRIQGTGTGELFF.

The chain combines TRBV28 with TRBJ1-5, with TRBD1 matching over 7 bases. CDR1 and CDR2 from the germline V gene are MDHEN and SYDVKM. V shed 3 bases, J shed 3 bases, and the junction held 8 bases outside the gene matches. This CDR3 is built from 16 residues. This CDR3 is CASSFAGRGDNQPQHF. The CDR3 coding sequence is TGTGCCAGCAGTTTTGCGGGCAGGGGGGACAATCAGCCCCAGCATTTT.

The chain joins TRBV30 to TRBJ1-3; D gene unclear. Trimming took off 3 bases at V and 4 bases at J, with 16 bases between the two ends. This CDR3 is built from 15 residues. From germline, CDR1 is GTSNPN and CDR2 SVGIG (reference sequence). DNA for the CDR3: TGTGCCTGGAGCGCCGGGAACCCTTGGGGAAACACCATATATTTT. Amino acids: CAWSAGNPWGNTIYF.

V usage is TRBV18 and J usage is TRBJ2-1; perhaps D is TRBD1 or TRBD2 (6 bases each). Germline lookup yields CDR1 KGHSH and CDR2 LQKENI. V shed 5 bases and J shed 7 bases, with 18 bases lying between them. This CDR3 comprises 15 residues. CDR3 region: CASSDSWGAPNEQFF. The CDR3 nucleotides read TGTGCCAGCTCAGATTCGTGGGGGGCCCCAAATGAGCAGTTCTTC.

The V gene is TRBV4-3, the J gene TRBJ2-3, with D possibly being TRBD1 (6 bases). CDR1 LGHNA and CDR2 YSLEER come from the germline V gene. V lost 6 bases, J lost 4 bases, and 11 bases lay in between. The length of the CDR3 is 13 residues. CDR3 coding DNA: TGCGCCAGCAGACCAGGGGCCGCAGATACGCAGTATTTT. Protein: CASRPGAADTQYF.

The chain combines TRBV19 with TRBJ1-1; 7 nucleotides line up with TRBD1. There are 14 residues in the CDR3. CDR1 and CDR2 (germline): LNHDA, SQIVND (reference sequence). V shed 5 bases and J 0 bases; nucleotides not matched to a gene: 3. CDR3 sequence reads: CASSDGQVNTEAFF. The CDR3 DNA reads TGTGCCAGTAGTGACGGACAGGTGAACACTGAAGCTTTCTTT.

The chain is built from TRBV13 and TRBJ1-5; 10 positions match TRBD1. This CDR3 is built from 16 residues. Germline assignment: CDR1 PRHDT and CDR2 FYEKMQ (reference sequence). The V gene end was trimmed by 5 bases and the J gene end by 4 bases; junction bases not matched to a gene: 8. CDR3 sequence (DNA): TGTGCCAGCAGCCTAAGGACAGGGGGATTGAATCAGCCCCAGCATTTT. Encoded protein: CASSLRTGGLNQPQHF.

The chain carries TRBV2 and TRBJ1-4; D gene uncertain. The germline V and J ends were trimmed by 4 bases and 3 bases, with 12 bases remaining between them. The CDR3 is made up of 15 amino acids. Germline CDR1 is SNHLY and CDR2 is FYNNEI. The CDR3 nucleotides are TGTGCCAGCAGTGGGATGCGGCAAGCTAATGAAAAACTGTTTTTT. Amino acid sequence: CASSGMRQANEKLFF.